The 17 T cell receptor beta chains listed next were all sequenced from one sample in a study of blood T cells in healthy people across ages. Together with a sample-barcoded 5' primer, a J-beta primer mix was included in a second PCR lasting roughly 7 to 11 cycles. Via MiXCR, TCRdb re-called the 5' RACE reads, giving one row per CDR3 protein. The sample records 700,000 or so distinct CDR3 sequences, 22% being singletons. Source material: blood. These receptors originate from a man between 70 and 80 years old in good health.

In nucleotides, the CDR3 is TGTGCCAGCGGTCGCGGTCCGGGACAGGGGAATGAAAAACTGTTTTTT. Translation gives CASGRGPGQGNEKLFF. The chain employs TRBV12-3 or TRBV12-4 and TRBJ1-4; 10 nucleotides match TRBD1. The CDR3 runs to 16 residues. Trimming removed 8 bases from V and 5 bases from J; junction bases left unmatched: 11.

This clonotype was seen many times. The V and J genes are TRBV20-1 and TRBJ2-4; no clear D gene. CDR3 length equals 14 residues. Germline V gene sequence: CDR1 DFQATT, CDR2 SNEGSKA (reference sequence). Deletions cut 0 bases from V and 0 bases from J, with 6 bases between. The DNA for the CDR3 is TGCAGTGCTAGAGAGGCGATAGCCAAAAACATTCAGTACTTC. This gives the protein CSAREAIAKNIQYF.

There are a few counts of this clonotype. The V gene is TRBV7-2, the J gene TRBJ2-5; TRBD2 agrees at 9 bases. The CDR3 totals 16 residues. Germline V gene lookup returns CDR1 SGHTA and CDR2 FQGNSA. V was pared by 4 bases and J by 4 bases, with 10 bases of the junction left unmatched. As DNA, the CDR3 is TGTGCCAGCAGCTCGTTAGCGGGAGCGCGTTTAGAGACCCAGTACTTC. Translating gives CASSSLAGARLETQYF.

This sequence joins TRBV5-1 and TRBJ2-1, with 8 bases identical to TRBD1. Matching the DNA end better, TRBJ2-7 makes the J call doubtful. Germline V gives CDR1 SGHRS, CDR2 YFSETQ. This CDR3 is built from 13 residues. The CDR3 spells CASKGQDHLEQYF. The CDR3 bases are TGCGCCAGCAAGGGACAGGATCACCTCGAGCAGTACTTC.

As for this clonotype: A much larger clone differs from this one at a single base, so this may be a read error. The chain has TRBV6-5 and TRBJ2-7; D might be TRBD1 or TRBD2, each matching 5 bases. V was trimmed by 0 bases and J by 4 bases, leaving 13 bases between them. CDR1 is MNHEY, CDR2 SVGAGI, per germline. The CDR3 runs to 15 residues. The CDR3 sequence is CASSYSVGDLYEQYF. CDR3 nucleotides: TGTGCCAGCAGTTACTCGGTAGGGGACCTGTACGAGCAGTACTTC.

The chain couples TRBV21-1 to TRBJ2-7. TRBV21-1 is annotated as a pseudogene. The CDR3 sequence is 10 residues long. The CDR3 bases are TGTGCCAGCGGCATCTACGAGCAGTACGTC. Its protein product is CASGIYEQYV.

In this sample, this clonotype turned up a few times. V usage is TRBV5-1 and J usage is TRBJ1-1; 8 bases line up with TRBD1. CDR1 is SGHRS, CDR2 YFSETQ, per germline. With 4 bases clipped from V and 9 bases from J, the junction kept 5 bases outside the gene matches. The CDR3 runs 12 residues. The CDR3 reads CASSPGQGQAFF. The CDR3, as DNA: TGCGCCAGCAGCCCCGGACAGGGTCAAGCTTTCTTT.

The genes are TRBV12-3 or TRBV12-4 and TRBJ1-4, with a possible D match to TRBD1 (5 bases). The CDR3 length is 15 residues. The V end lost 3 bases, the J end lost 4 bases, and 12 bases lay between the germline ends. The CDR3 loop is CASSFSGTLNEKLFF. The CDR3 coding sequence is TGTGCCAGCAGTTTTTCGGGGACTCTTAATGAAAAACTGTTTTTT.

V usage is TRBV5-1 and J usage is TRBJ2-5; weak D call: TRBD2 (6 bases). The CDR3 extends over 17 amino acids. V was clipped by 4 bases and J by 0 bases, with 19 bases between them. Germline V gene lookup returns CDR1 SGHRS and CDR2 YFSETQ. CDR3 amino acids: CASSDDPKRGNQETQYF. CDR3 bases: TGCGCCAGCAGCGACGACCCAAAACGGGGGAACCAAGAGACCCAGTACTTC.

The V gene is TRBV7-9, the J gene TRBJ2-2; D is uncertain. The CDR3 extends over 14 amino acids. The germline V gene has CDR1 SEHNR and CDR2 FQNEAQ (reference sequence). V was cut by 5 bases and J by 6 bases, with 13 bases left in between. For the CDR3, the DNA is TGTGCCAGCAGCCCAGATTCCTCCCCCGGGGAGCTGTTTTTT. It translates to CASSPDSSPGELFF.

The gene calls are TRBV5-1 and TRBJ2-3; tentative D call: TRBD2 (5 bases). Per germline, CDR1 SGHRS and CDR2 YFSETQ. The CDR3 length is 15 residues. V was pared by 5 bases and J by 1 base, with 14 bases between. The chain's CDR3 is CASRSAGIGTDTQYF. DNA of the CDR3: TGCGCCAGCAGATCGGCGGGTATCGGCACAGATACGCAGTATTTT.

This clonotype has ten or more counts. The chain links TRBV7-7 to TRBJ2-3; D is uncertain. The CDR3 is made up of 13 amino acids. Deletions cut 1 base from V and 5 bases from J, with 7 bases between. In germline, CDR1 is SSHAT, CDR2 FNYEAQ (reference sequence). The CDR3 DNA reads TGTGCCAGCAGCTTAGATTGGGGAGATACGCAGTATTTT. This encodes CASSLDWGDTQYF.

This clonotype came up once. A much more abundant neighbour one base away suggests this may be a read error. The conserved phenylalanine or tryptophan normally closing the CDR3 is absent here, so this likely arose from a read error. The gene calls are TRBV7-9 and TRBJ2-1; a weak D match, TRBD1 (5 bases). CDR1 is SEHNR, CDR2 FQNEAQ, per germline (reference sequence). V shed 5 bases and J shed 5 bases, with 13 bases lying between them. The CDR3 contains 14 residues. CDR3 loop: CASSRDAGNNEQFS. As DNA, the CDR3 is TGTGCCAGCAGCCGAGACGCAGGGAACAATGAGCAGTTCTCC.

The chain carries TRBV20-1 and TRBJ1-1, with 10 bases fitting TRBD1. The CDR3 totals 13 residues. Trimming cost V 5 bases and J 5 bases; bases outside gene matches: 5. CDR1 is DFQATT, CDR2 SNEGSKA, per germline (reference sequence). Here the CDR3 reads CSARDRGWTEAFF. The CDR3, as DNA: TGCAGTGCTCGGGACAGGGGTTGGACTGAAGCTTTCTTT.

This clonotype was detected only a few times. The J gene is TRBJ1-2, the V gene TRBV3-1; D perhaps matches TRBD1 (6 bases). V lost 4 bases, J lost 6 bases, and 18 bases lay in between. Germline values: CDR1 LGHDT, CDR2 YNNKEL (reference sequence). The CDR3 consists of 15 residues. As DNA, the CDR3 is TGTGCCAGCAGCCCTGCCGGGGGCCAGGGCCATGGCTACACCTTC. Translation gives CASSPAGGQGHGYTF.

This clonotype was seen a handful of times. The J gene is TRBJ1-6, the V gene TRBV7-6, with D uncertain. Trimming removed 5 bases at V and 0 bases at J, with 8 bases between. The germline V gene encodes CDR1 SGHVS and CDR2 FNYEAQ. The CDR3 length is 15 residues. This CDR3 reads CASSRADSYNSPLHF. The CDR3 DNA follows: TGTGCCAGCAGCCGTGCAGACTCCTATAATTCACCCCTCCACTTT.

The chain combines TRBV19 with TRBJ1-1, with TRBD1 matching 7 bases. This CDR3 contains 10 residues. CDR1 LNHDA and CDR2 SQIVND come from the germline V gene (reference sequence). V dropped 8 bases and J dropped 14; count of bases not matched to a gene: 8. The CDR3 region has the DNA TGTGCCAGTGGAGGGGGCGGGAGCTTCTTT. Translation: CASGGGGSFF.